The clone carrying this T cell receptor (beta chain) was seen ten or more times. These data belong to a study of T-cell reconstitution after alpha-beta-depleted transplantation in children. The CDR3 contains 14 residues. Deletions cut 0 bases from V and 1 base from J, with 6 bases between. CDR1 and CDR2 (germline): ENHRY, SYGVKD. Preparation of the TCRbeta library used unique molecular identifiers. TCRdb reprocessed the PCR reads via MiXCR and lists one record per CDR3 protein. Of hundreds of thousands of distinct CDR3 sequences listed, approximately 12% are singletons. The chain recombines TRBV10-3 with TRBJ1-1, with D unclear. Source: PBMCs from the stem cell graft donor, taken from the stem cell graft. The receptor was derived from a human donor who donated a stem cell graft to a child with acute lymphoblastic leukemia. This CDR3 reads CAISESRWNTEAFF. The CDR3 DNA is TGTGCCATCAGTGAGTCGAGATGGAACACTGAAGCTTTCTTT.